The clone carrying this T cell receptor beta chain was detected ten times or more. The antigen remains unidentified. Clinical symptoms, serum thyroxine, TRAb, thyroid ultrasound and orbital computed tomography were relied on for diagnosis. The authors isolated PBMCs from 8 to 10 ml of fresh peripheral blood. This entry comes from a study of Graves' ophthalmopathy and Graves' hyperthyroidism. Study conclusions and caveats: Sensitivity of roughly 88% and specificity of approximately 76% were achieved when a 13-signature model separated ophthalmopathy from stable hyperthyroidism. With 60% to 71% sensitivity and about 78% specificity, the model predicted ophthalmopathy progression.

Using RNA transcripts, the TCR beta CDR3 regions were amplified. Investigators did first-round RT-PCR with HTBI primers, then second-round multiplex PCR. TCRdb used MiXCR to reprocess the multiplex PCR reads, holding one entry per CDR3 protein. Seen here are around 470,000 distinct CDR3 sequences, around 14% observed once, and the top ten hold 9.8%. The CDR3 extends over 15 amino acids. With 9 bases clipped from V and 8 bases from J, the junction kept 16 bases outside the gene matches. Germline values: CDR1 SGHTA, CDR2 FQGTGA. The receptor's source is a woman under 40 with Graves' ophthalmopathy. This chain uses TRBV7-3 with TRBJ1-2, with TRBD1 identical over 9 bases. The specimen was blood. The CDR3 coding sequence is TGTGCCAGTATGGACAGGGGATTTCTAACTATGGGCTACACCTTC. Amino acid sequence: CASMDRGFLTMGYTF.